Shown below are 9 T cell receptor beta chains from a single sample sequenced in a study of cytomegalovirus exposure and HLA in healthy donors. The PCR used 60 Vbeta and 13 Jbeta primers. Sequencing was performed with immunoSEQ multiplex PCR; in TCRdb, only in-frame clones are kept and a portion is missing. The sample table includes roughly 100,000 clones. What was sequenced was PBMCs. The receptors here all came from a man aged 40-50 years in good health and CMV-seronegative.

The genes are TRBV10-3 and TRBJ2-5; 8 bases agree with TRBD1. CDR1 is ENHRY and CDR2 is SYGVKD in the germline V gene. Losses at the gene ends were 3 bases for V and 11 bases for J; bases not matched to a gene: 14. The CDR3 length is 15 residues. As DNA, the CDR3 is TGTGCCATCAGTGACGTCTCCAGGGGGCCGGGGGAGCAGTACTTC. Its translation is CAISDVSRGPGEQYF.

The chain links TRBV5-1 to TRBJ2-5, with D tentatively TRBD2 (5 bases). CDR1 is SGHRS and CDR2 is YFSETQ in the germline V gene. The CDR3 covers 15 residues. The V end lost 5 bases, the J end lost 5 bases, and 19 bases lay between the germline ends. As DNA, the CDR3 is TGCGCCAGCAGTCAGACTACCACCGGCGGGGAGACCCAGTACTTC. It yields the protein CASSQTTTGGETQYF.

This rearrangement joins TRBV13 to TRBJ2-3; 8 bases match TRBD2. The CDR3 is 17 amino acids. The germline V gene encodes CDR1 PRHDT and CDR2 FYEKMQ (reference sequence). Losses at the gene ends were 4 bases for V and 1 base for J; bases not matched to a gene: 10. CDR3 amino acids: CASSSSAGVPGTDTQYF. The CDR3 DNA sequence: TGTGCCAGCAGCTCCTCAGCGGGAGTCCCTGGCACAGATACGCAGTATTTT.

The chain employs TRBV19 and TRBJ2-7; the D gene is possibly TRBD2 (6 bases). CDR3 length: 14 amino acids. Trimming stripped 5 bases from V and 6 bases from J, with 17 bases between. From germline, CDR1 is LNHDA and CDR2 SQIVND (reference sequence). CDR3 in DNA: TGTGCCAGTAGTGCGGGGAAGGAGGTTGGCGAGCAGTACTTC. Translating gives CASSAGKEVGEQYF. Together with reference TRBV19 and TRBJ2-7, the CDR3 gives the full variable domain: DGGITQSPKYLFRKEGQNVTLSCEQNLNHDAMYWYRQDPGQGLRLIYYSQIVNDFQKGDIAEGYSVSREKKESFPLTVTSAQKNPTAFYLCASSAGKEVGEQYFGPGTRLTVT.

This chain joins TRBV9 and TRBJ2-5; 11 nucleotides align to TRBD2. The closer fit of TRBJ2-7 to the DNA end suggests the J call may be wrong. The CDR3 sequence is 15 residues long. Germline CDR1 is SGDLS and CDR2 is YYNGEE. Here the CDR3 DNA reads TGTGCCAGCAGCCTCCTAGCGGGGGGAGGGTACGAGCAGTACTTC. Translated, it gives CASSLLAGGGYEQYF.

The V and J genes are TRBV7-6 and TRBJ1-6; 8 positions match TRBD1. The CDR3 is 15 amino acids. With V trimmed by 1 base and J by 8 bases, 4 bases remained unmatched. From germline, CDR1 is SGHVS and CDR2 FNYEAQ. The CDR3 coding sequence is TGTGCCAGCAGCTTAGTGGGGACAGGTGATTCACCCCTCCACTTT. It translates to CASSLVGTGDSPLHF.

The chain employs TRBV30 and TRBJ1-2; TRBD1 agrees at 8 bases. Germline loops: CDR1 GTSNPN, CDR2 SVGIG (reference sequence). Unmatched junction bases numbered 12, after V lost 4 bases and J lost 8 bases. The CDR3 runs to 14 residues. This chain's CDR3 is CAWITGGTGEGYTF. Here the CDR3 DNA reads TGTGCCTGGATTACAGGGGGAACAGGAGAAGGCTACACCTTC.

The rearrangement joins TRBV5-6 to TRBJ1-1, with a tentative D call TRBD1 (5 bases). V lost 0 bases to trimming and J lost 5 bases, with 14 bases between them. This CDR3 has 15 amino acids. CDR1 SGHDT and CDR2 YYEEEE come from the germline V gene. CDR3 sequence reads: CASSLGLTRGTEAFF. In nucleotides, the CDR3 is TGTGCCAGCAGCTTGGGACTCACAAGGGGAACTGAAGCTTTCTTT.

As regards this clone: Other DNA sequences in the same sample also yield this CDR3. The chain links TRBV7-2 to TRBJ2-7; no firm D call. Between the trimmed V and J ends, which lost 3 bases and 0 bases, there was a span of 3 bases. The CDR3 is 12 residues long. CDR1 and CDR2 from the germline V gene are SGHTA and FQGNSA. CDR3 DNA: TGTGCCAGCAGCTTTAGCTCCTACGAGCAGTACTTC. Its protein is CASSFSSYEQYF.